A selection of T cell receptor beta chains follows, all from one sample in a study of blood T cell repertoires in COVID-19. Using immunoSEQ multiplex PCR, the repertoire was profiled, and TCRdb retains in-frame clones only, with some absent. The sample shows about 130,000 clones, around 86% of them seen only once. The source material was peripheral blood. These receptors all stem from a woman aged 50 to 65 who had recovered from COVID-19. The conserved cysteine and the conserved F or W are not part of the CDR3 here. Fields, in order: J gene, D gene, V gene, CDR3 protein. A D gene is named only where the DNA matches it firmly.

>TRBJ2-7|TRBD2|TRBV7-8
ASSRLRLAGAYEQY
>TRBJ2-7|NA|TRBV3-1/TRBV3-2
ASSHTPSVGYEQY
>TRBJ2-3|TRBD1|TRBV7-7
ASSLGTGLSDTQY
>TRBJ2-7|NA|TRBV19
ASSIVFRSPPGEQY
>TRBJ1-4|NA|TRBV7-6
ASTYSPRDEKLF
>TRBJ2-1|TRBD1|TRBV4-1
ASSQGGQGRDNEQF
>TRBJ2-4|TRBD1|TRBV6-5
ASGTGASGNIQY
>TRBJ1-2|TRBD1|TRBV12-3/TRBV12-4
ASSLRGLSYT
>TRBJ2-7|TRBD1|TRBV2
ASRPDRGVAYEQY
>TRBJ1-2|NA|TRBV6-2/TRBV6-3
ASSYSEFLYGYT
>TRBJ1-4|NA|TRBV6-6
ASRKTGQLLNEKLF
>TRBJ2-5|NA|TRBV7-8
ASSVWTTYQETQY
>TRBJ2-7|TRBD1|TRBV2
ASRPIGQGSYEQY
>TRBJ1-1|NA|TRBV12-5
ASGLLSTRPNTEAF
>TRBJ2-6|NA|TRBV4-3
ASSPGTGEARANVLT
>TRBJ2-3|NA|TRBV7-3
ASSFTFGGSSQY
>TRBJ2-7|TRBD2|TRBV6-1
ASSLAGGAVEQY
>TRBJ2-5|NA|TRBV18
ASTPRDSQETQY
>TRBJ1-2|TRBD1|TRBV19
ASSIMVGDRGAPNYGYT
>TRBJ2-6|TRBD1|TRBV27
ASKGRTGGKGGANVLT
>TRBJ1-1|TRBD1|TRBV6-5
ASRRQGSEAF
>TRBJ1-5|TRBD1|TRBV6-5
ASGTGGAQPQH
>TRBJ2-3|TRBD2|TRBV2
ASSLLKTSGRQY
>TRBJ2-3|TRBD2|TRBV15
ATSRRLAGHPTDTQY
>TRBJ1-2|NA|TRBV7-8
ASSLTTRDYGYT
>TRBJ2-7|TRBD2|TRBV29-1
SGGIAGGYEQY
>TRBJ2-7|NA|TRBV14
ASSRESDEQY
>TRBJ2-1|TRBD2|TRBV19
ASSAGRPSGPYNEQF
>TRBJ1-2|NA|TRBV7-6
ASSSSPGHLNYGYT